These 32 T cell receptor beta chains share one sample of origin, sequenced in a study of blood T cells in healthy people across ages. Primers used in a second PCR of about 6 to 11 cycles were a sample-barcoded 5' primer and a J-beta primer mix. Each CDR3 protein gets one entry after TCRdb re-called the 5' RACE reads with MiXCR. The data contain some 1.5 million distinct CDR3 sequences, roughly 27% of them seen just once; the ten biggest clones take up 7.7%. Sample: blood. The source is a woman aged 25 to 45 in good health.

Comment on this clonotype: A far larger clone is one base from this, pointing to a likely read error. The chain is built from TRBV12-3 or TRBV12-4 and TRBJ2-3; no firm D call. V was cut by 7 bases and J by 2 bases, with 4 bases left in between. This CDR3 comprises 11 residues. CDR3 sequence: CASIYTDTQYF. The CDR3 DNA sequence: TGTGCCAGCATCTACACAGATACGCAGTATTTT.

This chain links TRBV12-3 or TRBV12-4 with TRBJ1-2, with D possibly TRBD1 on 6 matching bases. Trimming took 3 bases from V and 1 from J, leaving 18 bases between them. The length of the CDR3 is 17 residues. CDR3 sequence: CASSFRAPQGDNYGYTF. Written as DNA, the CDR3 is TGTGCCAGCAGTTTTCGGGCGCCACAGGGCGATAACTATGGCTACACCTTC.

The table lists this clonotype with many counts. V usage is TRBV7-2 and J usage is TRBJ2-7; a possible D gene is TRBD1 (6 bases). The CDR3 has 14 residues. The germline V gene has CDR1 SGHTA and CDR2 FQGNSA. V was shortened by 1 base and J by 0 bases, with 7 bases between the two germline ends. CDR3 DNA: TGTGCCAGCAGCTTAGGGGACATCTCCTACGAGCAGTACTTC. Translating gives CASSLGDISYEQYF.

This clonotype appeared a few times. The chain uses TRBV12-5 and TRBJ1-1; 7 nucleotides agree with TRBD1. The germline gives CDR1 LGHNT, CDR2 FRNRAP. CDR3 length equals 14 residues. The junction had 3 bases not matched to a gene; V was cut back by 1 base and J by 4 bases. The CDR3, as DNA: TGTGCTAGTGGTTTGGAACAGGGGACCACTGAAGCTTTCTTT. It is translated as CASGLEQGTTEAFF.

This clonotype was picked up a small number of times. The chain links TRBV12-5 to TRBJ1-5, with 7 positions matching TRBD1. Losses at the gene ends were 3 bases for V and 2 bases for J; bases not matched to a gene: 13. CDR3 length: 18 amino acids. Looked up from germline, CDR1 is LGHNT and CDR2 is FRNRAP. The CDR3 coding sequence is TGTGCTAGTGGTTTTCTGCTAGGGACAGCCGAGGGCAATCAGCCCCAGCATTTT. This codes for CASGFLLGTAEGNQPQHF.

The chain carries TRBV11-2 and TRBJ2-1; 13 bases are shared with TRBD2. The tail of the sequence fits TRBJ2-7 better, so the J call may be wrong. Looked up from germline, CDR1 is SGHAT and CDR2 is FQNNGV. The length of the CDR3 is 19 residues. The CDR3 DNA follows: TGTGCCATCATCTACGGGACTAGCGGGAAAGGGGGCTCCTACAATGAGCAGTACTTC. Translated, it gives CAIIYGTSGKGGSYNEQYF.

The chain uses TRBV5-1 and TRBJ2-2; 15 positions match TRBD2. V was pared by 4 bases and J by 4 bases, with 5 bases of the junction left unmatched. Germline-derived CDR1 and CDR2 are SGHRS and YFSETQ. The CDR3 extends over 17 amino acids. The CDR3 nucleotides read TGCGCCAGCAGCATGGGACTAGCGGGAGGAACCACCGGGGAGCTGTTTTTT. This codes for CASSMGLAGGTTGELFF.

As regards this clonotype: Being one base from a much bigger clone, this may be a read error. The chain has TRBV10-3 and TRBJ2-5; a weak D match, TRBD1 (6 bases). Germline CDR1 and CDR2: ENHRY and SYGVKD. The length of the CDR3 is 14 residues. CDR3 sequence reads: CVTRLTGAQETQYF. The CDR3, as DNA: TGTGTCACCCGATTGACAGGAGCCCAAGAGACCCAGTACTTC.

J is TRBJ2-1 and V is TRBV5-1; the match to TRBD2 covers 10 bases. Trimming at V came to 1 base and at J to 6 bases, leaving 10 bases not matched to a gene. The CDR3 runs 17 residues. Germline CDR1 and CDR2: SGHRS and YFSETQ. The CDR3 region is CASSLSMIGTSANEQFF. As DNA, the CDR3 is TGCGCCAGCAGCTTGAGTATGATTGGGACTAGCGCCAATGAGCAGTTCTTC.

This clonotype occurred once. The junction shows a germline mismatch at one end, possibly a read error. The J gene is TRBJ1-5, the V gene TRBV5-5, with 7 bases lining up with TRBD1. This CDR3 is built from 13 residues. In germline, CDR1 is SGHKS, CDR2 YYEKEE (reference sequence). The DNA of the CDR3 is TGTGCCTGCAGCCGTGACAGGGACCAGCCCCAGCATTTT. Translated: CACSRDRDQPQHF. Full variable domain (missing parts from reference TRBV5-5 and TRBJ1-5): DAGVTQSPTHLIKTRGQQVTLRCSPISGHKSVSWYQQVLGQGPQFIFQYYEKEERGRGNFPDRFSARQFPNYSSELNVNALLLGDSALYLCACSRDRDQPQHFGDGTRLSIL.

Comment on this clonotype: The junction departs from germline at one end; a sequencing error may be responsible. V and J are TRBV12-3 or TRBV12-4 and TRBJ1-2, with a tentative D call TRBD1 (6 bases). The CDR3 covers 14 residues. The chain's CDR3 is CANSFVRGNYGYTF. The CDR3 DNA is TGTGCCAACAGTTTCGTCAGGGGTAATTATGGCTACACCTTC.

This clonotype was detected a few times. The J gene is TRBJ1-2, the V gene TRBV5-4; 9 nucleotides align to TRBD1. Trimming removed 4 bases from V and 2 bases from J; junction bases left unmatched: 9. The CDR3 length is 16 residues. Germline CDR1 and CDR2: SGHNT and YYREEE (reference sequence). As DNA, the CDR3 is TGTGCCAGCAGCCGCCCCGGACAGGGGACGAACTATGGCTACACCTTC. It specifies CASSRPGQGTNYGYTF.

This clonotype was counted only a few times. The CDR3 is CASSRDLVGYTF. DNA for the CDR3: TGCGCCAGCAGCAGGGACTTGGTGGGCTACACCTTC. The chain uses TRBV5-1 and TRBJ1-2, with D tentatively TRBD1 (5 bases). Trimming stripped 4 bases from V and 8 bases from J, with 12 bases between. The CDR3 has 12 residues. Germline loops: CDR1 SGHRS, CDR2 YFSETQ. Full variable domain (remainder filled in from reference TRBV5-1 and TRBJ1-2): KAGVTQTPRYLIKTRGQQVTLSCSPISGHRSVSWYQQTPGQGLQFLFEYFSETQRNKGNFPGRFSGRQFSNSRSEMNVSTLELGDSALYLCASSRDLVGYTFGSGTRLTVV.

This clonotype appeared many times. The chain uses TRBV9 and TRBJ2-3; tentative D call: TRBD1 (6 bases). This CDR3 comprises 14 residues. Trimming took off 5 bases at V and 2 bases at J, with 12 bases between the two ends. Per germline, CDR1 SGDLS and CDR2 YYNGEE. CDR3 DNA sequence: TGTGCCAGCAGTGACTCAGGGGTCACAGATACGCAGTATTTT. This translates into CASSDSGVTDTQYF.

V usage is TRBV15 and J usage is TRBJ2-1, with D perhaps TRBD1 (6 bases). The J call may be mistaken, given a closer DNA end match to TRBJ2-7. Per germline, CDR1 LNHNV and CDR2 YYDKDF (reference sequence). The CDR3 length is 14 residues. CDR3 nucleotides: TGTGCCACCAGAGAAATTACAGGGCCGGATGAGCAGTACTTC. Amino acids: CATREITGPDEQYF.

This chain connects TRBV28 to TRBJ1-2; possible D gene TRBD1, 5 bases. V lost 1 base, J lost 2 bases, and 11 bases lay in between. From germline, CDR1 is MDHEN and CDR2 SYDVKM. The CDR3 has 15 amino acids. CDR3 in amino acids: CASSLSGRPNYGYTF. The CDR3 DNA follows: TGTGCCAGCAGTTTATCGGGACGGCCCAACTATGGCTACACCTTC.

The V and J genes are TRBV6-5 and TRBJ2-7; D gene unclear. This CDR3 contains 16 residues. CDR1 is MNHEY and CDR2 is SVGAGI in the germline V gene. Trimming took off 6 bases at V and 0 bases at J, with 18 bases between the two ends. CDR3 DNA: TGTGCCAGCAGACCCCCCAACTACCGAAGCTCCTACGAGCAGTACTTC. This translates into CASRPPNYRSSYEQYF.

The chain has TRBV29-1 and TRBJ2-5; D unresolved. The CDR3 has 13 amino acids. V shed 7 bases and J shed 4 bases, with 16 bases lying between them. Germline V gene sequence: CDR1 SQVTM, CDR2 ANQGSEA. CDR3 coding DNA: TGCAGCGGGGTTTTGATCCTAGGAGAGACCCAGTACTTC. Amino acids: CSGVLILGETQYF.

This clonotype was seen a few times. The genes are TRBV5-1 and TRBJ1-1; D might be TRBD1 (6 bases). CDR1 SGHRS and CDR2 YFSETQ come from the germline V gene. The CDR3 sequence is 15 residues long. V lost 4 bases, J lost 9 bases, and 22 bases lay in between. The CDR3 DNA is TGCGCCAGCAGCCCGGCCGGGACACTCACCTTTAAAGCTTTCTTT. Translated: CASSPAGTLTFKAFF.

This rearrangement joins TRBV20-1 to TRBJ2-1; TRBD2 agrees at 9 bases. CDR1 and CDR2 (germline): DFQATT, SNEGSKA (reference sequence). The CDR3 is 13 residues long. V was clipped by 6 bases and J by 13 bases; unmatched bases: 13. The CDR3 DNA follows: TGCAGTGCAGACCAACTAGCGGGTGCTCACCAGTTCTTC. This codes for CSADQLAGAHQFF.

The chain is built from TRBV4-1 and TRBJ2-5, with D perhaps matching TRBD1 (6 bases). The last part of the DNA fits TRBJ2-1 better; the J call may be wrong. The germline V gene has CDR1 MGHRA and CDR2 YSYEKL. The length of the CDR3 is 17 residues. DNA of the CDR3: TGCGCCAGCAGCCGGACAGTTCTGGGGGTGTACCAAGAGACCCAGTTCTTC. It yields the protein CASSRTVLGVYQETQFF.

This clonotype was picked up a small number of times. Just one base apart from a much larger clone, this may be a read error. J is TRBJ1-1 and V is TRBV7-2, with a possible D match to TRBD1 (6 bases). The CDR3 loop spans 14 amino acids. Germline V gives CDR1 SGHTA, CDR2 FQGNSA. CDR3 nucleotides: TGTGCCAGCAGACGTCGGGGTCGGGACACTGAATCTTTCTTT. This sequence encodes CASRRRGRDTESFF.

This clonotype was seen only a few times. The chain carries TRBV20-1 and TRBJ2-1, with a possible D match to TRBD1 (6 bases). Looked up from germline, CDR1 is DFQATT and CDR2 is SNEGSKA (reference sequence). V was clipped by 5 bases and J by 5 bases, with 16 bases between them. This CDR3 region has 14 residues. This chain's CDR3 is CSAFDRYPHNEQFF. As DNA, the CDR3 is TGCAGTGCTTTTGACAGGTACCCCCACAATGAGCAGTTCTTC.

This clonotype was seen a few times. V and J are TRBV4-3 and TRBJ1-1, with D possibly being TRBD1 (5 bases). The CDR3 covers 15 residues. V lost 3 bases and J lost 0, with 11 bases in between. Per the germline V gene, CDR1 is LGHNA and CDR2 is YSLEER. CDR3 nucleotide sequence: TGCGCCAGCAGCCATCGTGGGGGTATGAACACTGAAGCTTTCTTT. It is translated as CASSHRGGMNTEAFF.

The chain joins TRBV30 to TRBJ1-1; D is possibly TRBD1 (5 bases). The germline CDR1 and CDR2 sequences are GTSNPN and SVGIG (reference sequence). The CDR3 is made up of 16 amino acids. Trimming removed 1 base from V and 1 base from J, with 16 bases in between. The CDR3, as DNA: TGTGCCTGGAGTGGGGGGACGTTAGGGCCGAACACTGAAGCTTTCTTT. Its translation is CAWSGGTLGPNTEAFF.

The CDR3 protein is CASSAPGFVKETQYF. The CDR3 region has the DNA TGTGCCAGCAGCGCACCGGGATTTGTAAAAGAGACCCAGTACTTC. The rearrangement uses TRBV7-9 and TRBJ2-5; D possibly corresponds to TRBD2 (5 bases). The length of the CDR3 is 15 residues. Between the trimmed V and J ends, which lost 5 bases and 3 bases, there was a span of 16 bases. CDR1 and CDR2 from the germline V gene are SEHNR and FQNEAQ (reference sequence).

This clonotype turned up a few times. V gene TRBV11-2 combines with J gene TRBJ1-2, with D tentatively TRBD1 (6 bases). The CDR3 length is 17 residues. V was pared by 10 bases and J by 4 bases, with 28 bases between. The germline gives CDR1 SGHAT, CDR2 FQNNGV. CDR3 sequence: CATTDPPQQGKGYGYTF. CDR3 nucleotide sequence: TGTGCCACCACGGACCCCCCACAGCAGGGGAAGGGCTATGGCTACACCTTC.

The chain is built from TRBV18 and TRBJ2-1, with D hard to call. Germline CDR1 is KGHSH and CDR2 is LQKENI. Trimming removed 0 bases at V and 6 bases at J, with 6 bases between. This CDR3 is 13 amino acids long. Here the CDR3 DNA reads TGTGCCAGCTCACCACCGACATCCAATGAGCAGTTCTTC. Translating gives CASSPPTSNEQFF.

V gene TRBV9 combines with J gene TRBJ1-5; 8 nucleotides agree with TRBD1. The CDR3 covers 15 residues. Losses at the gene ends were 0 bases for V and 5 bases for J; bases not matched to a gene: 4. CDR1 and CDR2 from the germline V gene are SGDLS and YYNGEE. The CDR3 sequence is CASSVGDRPYQPQHF. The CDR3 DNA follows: TGTGCCAGCAGCGTAGGGGACAGGCCTTATCAGCCCCAGCATTTT.

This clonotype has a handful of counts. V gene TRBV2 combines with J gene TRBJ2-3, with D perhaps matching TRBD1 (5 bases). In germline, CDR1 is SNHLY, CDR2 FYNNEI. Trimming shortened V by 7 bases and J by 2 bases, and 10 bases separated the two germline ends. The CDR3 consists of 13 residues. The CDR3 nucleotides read TGTGCCAGCATGCAGGGATTCACAGATACGCAGTATTTT. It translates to CASMQGFTDTQYF.

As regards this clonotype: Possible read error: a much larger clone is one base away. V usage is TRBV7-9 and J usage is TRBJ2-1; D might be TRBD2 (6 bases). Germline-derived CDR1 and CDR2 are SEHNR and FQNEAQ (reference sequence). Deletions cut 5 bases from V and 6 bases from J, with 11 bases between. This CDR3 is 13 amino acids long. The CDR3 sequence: CASSHSTSNEQFF. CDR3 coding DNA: TGTGCCAGCAGCCATTCGACTAGCAATGAGCAGTTCTTC.

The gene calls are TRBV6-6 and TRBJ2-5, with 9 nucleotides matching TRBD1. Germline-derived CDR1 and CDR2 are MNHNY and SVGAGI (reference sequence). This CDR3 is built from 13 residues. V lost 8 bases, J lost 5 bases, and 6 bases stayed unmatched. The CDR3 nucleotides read TGTGCCAGCGAACAGGGGGCGGGGGAGACCCAGTACTTC. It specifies CASEQGAGETQYF.